This TCR beta chain was captured by sequencing in a study of robustness of blood B and T cell sequencing listed by TCRdb under 2018. In terms of the full investigation: The goal of the study was to figure out the amount of peripheral blood required to reliably characterize the TCRbeta and IgG repertoires of an individual. Each of the approximately 11 independently drawn blood samples had its TCRbeta and IgG repertoires measured. As technical replicates, two replicate TCRbeta cDNA libraries were prepared from one shared RNA pool derived from a single 10 ml draw.

TCRbeta repertoires were quantified from mRNA rather than genomic DNA, which captures expressed receptors. Without any cell sorting, leukocytes from the buffy coat were collected into Trizol, and RNA was extracted using the Direct-zol RNA MiniPrep Plus kit. To separate plasma, buffy coat and red blood cells, EDTA blood tubes were immediately centrifuged at 4 degrees C. Only a few counts were recorded for this clonotype. What this receptor recognizes is not known. Per-base quality was not reported, and no clone a single base away is much larger than it. Libraries were built with PCR. Instrument used: Illumina MiSeq. cDNA was synthesized with SMARTScribe reverse transcriptase and a 5' template-switch oligo that added a universal priming site. Each cDNA molecule was tagged by a 12-nucleotide random unique molecular identifier (UMI) carried on the template-switch oligo. During reverse transcription, chain-specific reverse primers targeted TCRbeta transcripts. Uracil DNA glycosylase treatment was used to remove residual template-switch adapters, and a Qiagen MinElute kit was used to purify the cDNA. For the first PCR, KAPA HiFi HotStart ReadyMix was used for 20 to 25 cycles, with amplification split across four 50 ul reactions containing step-out primers. First-round PCR products were gel-purified before further amplification. Illumina Nextera adapters were attached in a second PCR of 7 to 9 cycles, and the libraries were then purified and pooled. The UMI barcode for each TCRbeta molecule was captured by a 50-nucleotide 5' read. Per the authors' processing: Reads were grouped by UMI into consensus reads using the MIGEC toolkit. Final reads were produced by merging forward and reverse consensus reads with PEAR. Identical UMI-sequence pairs shared across libraries were treated as cross-sample contamination and removed by a custom decontamination script. MIGMAP, a wrapper around IgBLAST, was used to carry out V(D)J assignment and CDR3 extraction. A TCR clonotype was defined as sharing the same V gene, J gene and CDR3 amino acid sequence, and CDR1 and CDR2 were not sequenced. TCRdb trimmed the raw reads at Q25, called clones with MiXCR and kept productive beta chains. Each record represents a unique CDR3 protein, reported with the most common genes and DNA among its rows. TCRdb assigned the V and J calls; the authors' analysis was not used. This sample lists around 3,200 distinct CDR3 sequences; approximately 53% were detected once. The ten largest clones represent 25% to 30% of the sample.

The paper's findings and limits, for the study overall: Coverage of the top 10,000 TCRbeta clonotypes approached saturation when 3 or 4 tubes (30-40 ml blood) were combined. The 1,000 most abundant TCRbeta clonotypes from the pooled draws were found in every single 10 ml sample. A full plateau was not reached by TCRbeta rarefaction curves, suggesting under-sequencing or many low-abundance clonotypes. Evidence of cross-contamination, likely resulting from batch processing, was observed in one pair of TCRbeta libraries, and the UMI-sequence pairs shared between the two libraries were removed. Across technical replicate libraries, 90% to 95% of the top 10,000 TCRbeta clonotypes in one library were also found in the other. Overlap of rare TCRbeta clonotypes did not improve with pooling tubes, implying much larger blood volumes would be needed to capture them. Because EDTA tubes had to be fractionated immediately, the use of EDTA tubes in multi-site collections was limited.

According to the germline V gene (reference sequence), CDR1 reads SGHAT and CDR2 reads FQDESV. Clipping removes 3 bases from V and 5 bases from J, with 0 as the unmatched junction base count. There are 12 amino acids in the CDR3, from cysteine to phenylalanine inclusive. Only the CDR3 part of the read is kept: 36 bases, read in frame from the first base. The rearrangement combines TRBV11-1 with TRBJ1-1; 7 central nucleotides agree with TRBD1. This sequence was found in a human donor in good health. The sample was peripheral blood. Read as DNA, the sequence is TGTGCCAGCAGCTTGGGACAGACTGAAGCTTTCTTT. Protein translation: CASSLGQTEAFF.